This T cell receptor beta chain was documented in a study of CD8+ T cells in alopecia areata. Across the whole study: The SALT score measured affected scalp surface percentage in treated patients.

Regarding this clone: Its specificity is not known.

Extraction and reverse transcription of RNA yielded cDNA as the sequencing template. Some clones are missing from TCRdb's copy, which holds only in-frame ones; the method was immunoSEQ multiplex PCR. Of around 300,000 clones in the sample, 60% were seen once. Sample treatment: oral pan-JAK inhibitor, 5-10 mg twice daily. Sorted out of PBMCs were CD4+ T cells and CD8+ T cells. Findings and caveats of the study: Tofacitinib delivered significant drops in scalp clonality and in expanded CD8+ clones among the top 100. Throughout tofacitinib, many expanded lesional clones continued to persist in scalp and blood.

The V segment lost 4 bases and the J segment 6 bases; nucleotides outside the gene matches: 7. CDR1 and CDR2 from the germline V gene are SGHNT and YYREEE (reference sequence). This CDR3 comprises 15 residues. The receptor's source is a human donor with alopecia areata. V usage is TRBV5-4 and J usage is TRBJ2-1; 10 nucleotides match TRBD2. The material sequenced was CD4+ T cells sorted from blood, taken around week 54, from a patient treated with tofacitinib. This CDR3 reads CASSRGTSDFNEQFF. Written as DNA, the CDR3 is TGTGCCAGCAGCCGGGGGACTAGCGATTTCAATGAGCAGTTCTTC.